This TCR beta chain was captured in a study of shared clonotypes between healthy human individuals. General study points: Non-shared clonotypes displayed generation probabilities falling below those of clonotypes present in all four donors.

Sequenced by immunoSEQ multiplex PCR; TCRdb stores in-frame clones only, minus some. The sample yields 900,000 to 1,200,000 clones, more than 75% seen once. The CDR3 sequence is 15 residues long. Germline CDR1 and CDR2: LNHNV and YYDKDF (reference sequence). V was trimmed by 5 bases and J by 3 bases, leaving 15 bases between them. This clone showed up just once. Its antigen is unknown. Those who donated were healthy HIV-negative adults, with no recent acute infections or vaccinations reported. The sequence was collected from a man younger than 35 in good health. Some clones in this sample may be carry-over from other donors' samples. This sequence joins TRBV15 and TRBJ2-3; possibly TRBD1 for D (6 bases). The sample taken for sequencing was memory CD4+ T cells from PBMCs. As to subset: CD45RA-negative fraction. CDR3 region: CATSPDPTGTDTQYF. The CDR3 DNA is TGTGCCACCAGCCCAGACCCCACAGGGACAGATACGCAGTATTTT.